Following are 27 T cell receptor beta chains from one sample sequenced in a study of blood T cell repertoires in COVID-19. Using immunoSEQ multiplex PCR, the repertoire was profiled, and TCRdb retains in-frame clones only, with some absent. This table has hundreds of thousands of clones, 80% to 90% appearing once. Sequenced sample: PBMCs or T cells enriched from blood (not recorded which). The receptors stem from a woman aged 60-70 years who had recovered from COVID-19.

The V gene is TRBV2, the J gene TRBJ1-6; 7 bases agree with TRBD1. Germline CDR1 is SNHLY and CDR2 is FYNNEI. The CDR3 sequence is 15 residues long. The V and J ends lost 8 bases and 1 base, in that order; junction bases with no gene match: 5. This CDR3 is CASWTGQSYNSPLHF. In DNA form, the CDR3 reads TGTGCCAGCTGGACGGGACAGTCCTATAATTCACCCCTCCACTTT.

The V and J genes are TRBV5-6 and TRBJ1-1, with D maybe TRBD1 (6 bases). V was shortened by 2 bases and J by 11 bases, with 13 bases between the two germline ends. CDR3 size: 12 residues. Germline CDR1 is SGHDT and CDR2 is YYEEEE. CDR3 DNA sequence: TGTGCCAGCAGCTTAGTGGACACAGGGGCTTTCTTT. Amino acids: CASSLVDTGAFF.

This sequence joins TRBV4-1 and TRBJ1-1; D perhaps matches TRBD1 (6 bases). Trimming took 0 bases from V and 0 from J, leaving 17 bases between them. CDR3 size: 18 residues. CDR1 and CDR2 (germline): MGHRA, YSYEKL. CDR3 residues: CASSQEGSGGWMNTEAFF. The CDR3 region has the DNA TGCGCCAGCAGCCAAGAGGGCAGTGGGGGCTGGATGAACACTGAAGCTTTCTTT.

The V gene is TRBV18, the J gene TRBJ1-2; maybe TRBD1 (6 bases). V was clipped by 3 bases and J by 5 bases, with 16 bases between them. The CDR3 contains 15 residues. Germline V gene lookup returns CDR1 KGHSH and CDR2 LQKENI. Written as DNA, the CDR3 is TGTGCCAGCTCACCGTTAGACAGGAGGCCTTATGGCTACACCTTC. The encoded protein is CASSPLDRRPYGYTF.

CDR3 amino acids: CASSFGSQETQYF. The DNA for the CDR3 is TGCGCCAGCAGCTTTGGCAGCCAAGAGACCCAGTACTTC. This chain uses TRBV5-1 with TRBJ2-5; D unresolved. Looked up from germline, CDR1 is SGHRS and CDR2 is YFSETQ. CDR3 length equals 13 residues. V lost 2 bases and J lost 1, with 6 bases in between.

The chain joins TRBV27 to TRBJ1-5; maybe TRBD1 (5 bases). In germline, CDR1 is MNHEY, CDR2 SMNVEV (reference sequence). Trimming removed 3 bases from V and 10 bases from J, with 16 bases in between. CDR3 length equals 14 residues. CDR3 protein: CASSLTVTPYPQHF. CDR3 DNA: TGTGCCAGCAGTTTGACAGTGACCCCTTACCCCCAGCATTTT.

The CDR3 DNA reads as TGTGCCACCAAACCGGGACAGCTTAACTATGGCTACACCTTC. It encodes CATKPGQLNYGYTF. The V and J genes are TRBV15 and TRBJ1-2, with TRBD1 identical over 7 bases. The germline gives CDR1 LNHNV, CDR2 YYDKDF (reference sequence). Trimming cost V 7 bases and J 1 base; bases outside gene matches: 6. The CDR3 is 14 residues long.

The rearrangement uses TRBV20-1 and TRBJ2-1; unclear D gene. This CDR3 contains 11 residues. With 6 bases removed from V and 8 bases from J, the gap between germline ends came to 11 bases. Germline CDR1 DFQATT, CDR2 SNEGSKA (reference sequence). The CDR3 protein is CSATNQYEQFF. The CDR3 nucleotides read TGCAGTGCAACCAATCAGTATGAGCAGTTCTTC.

The V and J genes are TRBV7-8 and TRBJ1-5; no firm D call. Germline assignment: CDR1 SGHVS and CDR2 FQNEAQ. The CDR3 runs 13 residues. V lost 3 bases and J lost 2, with 5 bases in between. The CDR3 reads CASSFQGNQPQHF. The CDR3 DNA follows: TGTGCCAGCAGCTTTCAGGGCAATCAGCCCCAGCATTTT.

The chain combines TRBV5-4 with TRBJ2-1; 13 bases line up with TRBD2. J lost 2 bases, V lost 4 bases, and 12 bases had no gene match. Per the germline V gene, CDR1 is SGHNT and CDR2 is YYREEE (reference sequence). CDR3 size: 19 residues. The DNA of the CDR3 is TGTGCCAGCAGCCTCCTGTATATTGGGACTAGCGGGGCCTACAATGAGCAGTTCTTC. Its translation is CASSLLYIGTSGAYNEQFF.

The chain combines TRBV12-3 or TRBV12-4 with TRBJ1-6, with 10 nucleotides matching TRBD1. The CDR3 loop spans 13 amino acids. V lost 6 bases and J lost 8; bases outside the gene matches: 1. This CDR3 reads CASRGQGYSPLHF. Here the CDR3 DNA reads TGTGCCAGCAGGGGACAGGGGTATTCACCCCTCCACTTT.

This clone showed up just once. The chain has TRBV15 and TRBJ2-1; D possibly corresponds to TRBD1 (5 bases). Trimming took off 1 base at V and 4 bases at J, with 8 bases between the two ends. Germline-derived CDR1 and CDR2 are LNHNV and YYDKDF (reference sequence). The CDR3 contains 14 residues. As DNA, the CDR3 is TGTGCCACCAGCAGAGTAAAGGGGTACAATGAGCAGTTCTTC. This encodes CATSRVKGYNEQFF.

This rearrangement joins TRBV4-1 to TRBJ2-5; 7 nucleotides align to TRBD1. CDR3 length: 14 residues. In germline, CDR1 is MGHRA, CDR2 YSYEKL. J lost 1 base, V lost 4 bases, and 3 bases had no gene match. The CDR3 reads CASSPRTGQETQYF. CDR3 sequence (DNA): TGCGCCAGCAGCCCTCGGACAGGCCAAGAGACCCAGTACTTC.

The chain couples TRBV2 to TRBJ2-2, with D possibly matching TRBD2 (6 bases). Trimming cost V 8 bases and J 5 bases, with 12 bases left between them. The CDR3 length is 13 residues. Per germline, CDR1 SNHLY and CDR2 FYNNEI. The CDR3 sequence is CASLAGQTGELFF. CDR3 coding DNA: TGTGCCAGCCTGGCGGGGCAAACCGGGGAGCTGTTTTTT.

Comment on this clone: This specimen includes other DNA sequences encoding the same CDR3. The CDR3 region has the DNA TGTGCCAGCAGCTTAAGCGGGGCTGGGGCCAACGTCCTGACTTTC. It yields the protein CASSLSGAGANVLTF. V usage is TRBV7-9 and J usage is TRBJ2-6; 7 bases are shared with TRBD2. Germline V lookup: CDR1 SEHNR, CDR2 FQNEAQ (reference sequence). V lost 2 bases to trimming and J lost 2 bases; unmatched junction nucleotides: 0. This CDR3 is built from 15 residues.

The chain links TRBV6-5 to TRBJ2-7; 9 nucleotides match TRBD1. Trimming took 10 bases from V and 3 from J; bases not matched to a gene: 4. The CDR3 is 12 residues long. Per germline, CDR1 MNHEY and CDR2 SVGAGI. The CDR3 bases are TGTGCCACTAAGACAGGGGGCTACGAGCAGTACGTC. Amino acid sequence: CATKTGGYEQYV.

The chain is built from TRBV6-5 and TRBJ2-1; D remains ambiguous. Germline V CDR1 and CDR2: MNHEY, SVGAGI. This CDR3 is built from 15 residues. V shed 2 bases and J shed 3 bases, with 11 bases lying between them. The CDR3 loop is CASSYARDSYNEQFF. The CDR3 DNA follows: TGTGCCAGCAGTTACGCACGTGATAGCTACAATGAGCAGTTCTTC.

This chain connects TRBV10-3 to TRBJ1-5, with no clear D. Trimming stripped 3 bases from V and 0 bases from J, with 18 bases between. This CDR3 is 18 amino acids long. The germline V gene encodes CDR1 ENHRY and CDR2 SYGVKD. This chain's CDR3 is CAISERGVGANSNQPQHF. The CDR3 nucleotides are TGTGCCATCAGTGAACGGGGAGTAGGCGCTAATAGCAATCAGCCCCAGCATTTT.

This chain links TRBV4-2 with TRBJ1-3, with 7 nucleotides matching TRBD1. The CDR3 contains 17 residues. Trimming took 1 base from V and 2 from J; bases not matched to a gene: 8. CDR1 and CDR2 (germline): LGHNA, YNFKEQ. Here the CDR3 reads CASSQATLQGAGNTIYF. The DNA of the CDR3 is TGTGCCAGCAGCCAAGCTACACTCCAGGGGGCTGGAAACACCATATATTTT.

The chain links TRBV7-8 to TRBJ1-3, with a weak D call TRBD1 (6 bases). Germline values: CDR1 SGHVS, CDR2 FQNEAQ. CDR3 length: 19 amino acids. V was trimmed by 2 bases and J by 0 bases, leaving 20 bases between them. This CDR3 is CASSLFSGQSLSSGNTIYF. DNA of the CDR3: TGTGCCAGCAGCTTATTTTCCGGACAGTCACTGAGCTCTGGAAACACCATATATTTT.

The J gene is TRBJ2-5, the V gene TRBV7-7; 8 nucleotides agree with TRBD2. The V gene's germline CDR1 is SSHAT and CDR2 FNYEAQ (reference sequence). This CDR3 comprises 15 residues. V shed 6 bases and J 1 base; nucleotides not matched to a gene: 7. The CDR3 coding sequence is TGTGCCAGCAGTCTAAGCGGGGGCACCCAAGAGACCCAGTACTTC. This translates into CASSLSGGTQETQYF.

This clone was found a few times. This sequence joins TRBV5-1 and TRBJ1-2, with TRBD1 matching over 7 bases. Per the germline V gene, CDR1 is SGHRS and CDR2 is YFSETQ. There are 13 residues in the CDR3. The V gene end was trimmed by 4 bases and the J gene end by 3 bases; junction bases not matched to a gene: 3. CDR3 sequence: CASSRGTDYGYTF. CDR3 nucleotide sequence: TGCGCCAGCAGCCGGGGGACAGACTATGGCTACACCTTC.

This chain links TRBV6-2 or TRBV6-3 with TRBJ1-2, with D uncertain. Germline V gene sequence: CDR1 MNHEY, CDR2 SVGEGT. The V gene lost 1 base and the J gene lost 2 bases, with 8 bases spanning the gap. The CDR3 totals 14 residues. In DNA form, the CDR3 reads TGTGCCAGCAGTTACTACGGGGAGAACTATGGCTACACCTTC. Protein: CASSYYGENYGYTF.

The genes are TRBV6-5 and TRBJ1-5; perhaps TRBD1 as D (6 bases). The CDR3 is 16 amino acids. Trimming removed 0 bases at V and 1 base at J, with 10 bases between. The germline V gene has CDR1 MNHEY and CDR2 SVGAGI. The CDR3 sequence is CASSYSGRGSNQPQHF. CDR3 coding DNA: TGTGCCAGCAGTTACTCAGGCAGGGGAAGCAATCAGCCCCAGCATTTT.

The chain has TRBV12-3 or TRBV12-4 and TRBJ2-1; possibly TRBD2 for D (5 bases). Trimming stripped 6 bases from V and 8 bases from J, with 11 bases between. The CDR3 consists of 12 residues. The CDR3 region has the DNA TGTGCCAGCAGCCCTCTAGCATATGAGCAGTTCTTC. The encoded protein is CASSPLAYEQFF.

V is TRBV20-1 and J is TRBJ2-7; possibly TRBD2 for D (6 bases). The CDR3 is made up of 11 amino acids. Germline-derived CDR1 and CDR2 are DFQATT and SNEGSKA (reference sequence). CDR3 nucleotides: TGCAGTGCTAGAGAGGGAGGAAATAGTATAGTC. Translating gives CSAREGGNSIV.

The chain joins TRBV13 to TRBJ1-2; 11 nucleotides line up with TRBD1. V dropped 5 bases and J dropped 4; count of bases not matched to a gene: 9. Germline V gives CDR1 PRHDT, CDR2 FYEKMQ (reference sequence). The CDR3 sequence is 16 residues long. Here the CDR3 reads CASSLKWTGGSYGYTF. In nucleotides, the CDR3 is TGTGCCAGCAGCCTCAAATGGACAGGGGGCAGCTATGGCTACACCTTC.